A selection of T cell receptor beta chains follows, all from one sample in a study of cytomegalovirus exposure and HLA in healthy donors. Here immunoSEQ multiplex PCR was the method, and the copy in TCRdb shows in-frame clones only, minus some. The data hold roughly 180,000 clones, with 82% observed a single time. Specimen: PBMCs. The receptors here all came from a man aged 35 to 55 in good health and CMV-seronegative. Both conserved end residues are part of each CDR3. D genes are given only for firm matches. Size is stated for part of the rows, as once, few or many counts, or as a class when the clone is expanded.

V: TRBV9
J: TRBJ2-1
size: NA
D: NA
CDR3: CASSVGRARSYNEQFF
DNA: TGTGCCAGCAGCGTAGGGCGGGCGCGCTCCTACAATGAGCAGTTCTTC

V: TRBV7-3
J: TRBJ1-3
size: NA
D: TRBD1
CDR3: CASSLSTGSENTIYF
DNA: TGTGCCAGCAGCTTATCGACAGGGAGCGAAAACACCATATATTTT

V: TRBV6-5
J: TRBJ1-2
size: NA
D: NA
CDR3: CASSYSFGERGYGYTF
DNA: TGTGCCAGCAGTTACTCGTTTGGGGAAAGGGGGTATGGCTACACCTTC

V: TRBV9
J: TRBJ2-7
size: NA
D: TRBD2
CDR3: CASSGVGGTSFSYEQYF
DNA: TGTGCCAGCAGCGGGGTAGGGGGGACTAGCTTTTCTTACGAGCAGTACTTC

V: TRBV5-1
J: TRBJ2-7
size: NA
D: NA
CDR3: CASSLAAETYEQYF
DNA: TGCGCCAGCAGCTTGGCTGCGGAAACCTACGAGCAGTACTTC

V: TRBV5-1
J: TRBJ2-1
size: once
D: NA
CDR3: CASRPSTDEQFF
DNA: TGCGCCAGCCGCCCTAGCACGGATGAGCAGTTCTTC

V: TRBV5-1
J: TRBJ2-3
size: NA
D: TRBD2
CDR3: CASSPSSGRAADTQYF
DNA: TGCGCCAGCAGCCCCAGTAGCGGGAGGGCCGCAGATACGCAGTATTTT

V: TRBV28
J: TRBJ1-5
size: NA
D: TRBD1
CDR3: CASSFSSPGQGTNQPQHF
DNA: TGTGCCAGCAGTTTTTCCTCCCCGGGACAGGGTACTAATCAGCCCCAGCATTTT

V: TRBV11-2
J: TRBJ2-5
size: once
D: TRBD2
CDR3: CASSKRARGGRQETQYF
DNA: TGTGCCAGCAGCAAAAGAGCCCGGGGGGGCCGTCAAGAGACCCAGTACTTC

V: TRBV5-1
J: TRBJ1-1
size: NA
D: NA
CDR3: CASSPLGDTEAFF
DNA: TGCGCCAGCAGTCCTCTAGGGGACACTGAAGCTTTCTTT

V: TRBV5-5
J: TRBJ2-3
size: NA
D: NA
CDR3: CASSNPTASTDTQYF
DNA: TGTGCCAGCAGCAACCCGACAGCCAGCACAGATACGCAGTATTTT

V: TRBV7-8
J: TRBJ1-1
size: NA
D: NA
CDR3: CASSLGPTVMNTEAFF
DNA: TGTGCCAGCAGCTTAGGTCCCACAGTTATGAACACTGAAGCTTTCTTT

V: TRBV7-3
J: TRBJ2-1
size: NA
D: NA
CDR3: CASSSRDKREQFF
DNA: TGTGCCAGCAGCTCCCGGGACAAGAGGGAGCAGTTCTTC

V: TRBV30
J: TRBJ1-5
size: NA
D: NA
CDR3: CAWSVNGGANRPQHF
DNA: TGTGCCTGGAGTGTAAATGGGGGGGCAAATCGGCCCCAGCATTTT

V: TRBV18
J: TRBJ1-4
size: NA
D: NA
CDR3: CASSPSRATNEKLFF
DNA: TGTGCCAGCTCACCATCGAGGGCAACTAATGAAAAACTGTTTTTT

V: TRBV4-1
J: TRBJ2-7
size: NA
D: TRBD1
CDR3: CASSQILRQGVNEQYF
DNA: TGCGCCAGCAGCCAAATATTGCGGCAGGGGGTAAACGAGCAGTACTTC

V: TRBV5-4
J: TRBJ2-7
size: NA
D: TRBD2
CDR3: CASSLMFASGHEQYF
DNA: TGTGCCAGCAGCTTGATGTTCGCTAGCGGCCACGAGCAGTACTTC

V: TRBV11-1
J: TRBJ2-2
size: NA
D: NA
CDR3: CASSLVKGATGELFF
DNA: TGTGCCAGCAGCTTAGTAAAGGGAGCGACCGGGGAGCTGTTTTTT

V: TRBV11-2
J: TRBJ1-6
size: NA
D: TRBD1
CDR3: CASSPLSGTGEKNSPLHF
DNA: TGTGCCAGCAGCCCCCTCTCCGGGACAGGGGAAAAAAATTCACCCCTCCACTTT

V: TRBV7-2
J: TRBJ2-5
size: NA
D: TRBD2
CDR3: CASSPRLAGETQYF
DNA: TGTGCCAGCAGCCCCCGACTAGCGGGAGAGACCCAGTACTTC

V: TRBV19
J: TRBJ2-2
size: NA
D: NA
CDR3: CASSIERDTGELFF
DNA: TGTGCCAGTAGTATAGAGCGGGACACCGGGGAGCTGTTTTTT

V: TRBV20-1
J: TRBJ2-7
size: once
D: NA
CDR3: CSASDFSEQYF
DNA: TGCAGTGCTAGCGACTTCTCCGAGCAGTACTTC

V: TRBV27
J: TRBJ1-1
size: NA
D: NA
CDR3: CASSLRGIAEAFF
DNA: TGTGCCAGCAGTTTACGGGGGATCGCTGAAGCTTTCTTT

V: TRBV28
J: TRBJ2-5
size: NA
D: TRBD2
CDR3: CASSSPIYHSGGIQETQYF
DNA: TGTGCCAGCAGTTCCCCAATCTATCATAGCGGGGGGATCCAAGAGACCCAGTACTTC

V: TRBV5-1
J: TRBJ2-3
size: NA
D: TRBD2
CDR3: CASSPGVAGGTDTQYF
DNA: TGCGCCAGCAGCCCCGGGGTAGCGGGGGGGACAGATACGCAGTATTTT

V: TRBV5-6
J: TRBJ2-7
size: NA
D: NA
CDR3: CASSSFSSSYEQYF
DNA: TGTGCCAGCAGCTCGTTTTCCAGCTCCTACGAGCAGTACTTC

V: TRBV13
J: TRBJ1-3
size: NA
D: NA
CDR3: CASSFLQTSFSGNTIYF
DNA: TGTGCCAGCAGCTTCTTGCAAACATCGTTCTCTGGAAACACCATATATTTT

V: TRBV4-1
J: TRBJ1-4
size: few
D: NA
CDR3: CASSLRGGTNEKLFF
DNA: TGCGCCAGCAGCCTTAGGGGGGGGACTAATGAAAAACTGTTTTTT

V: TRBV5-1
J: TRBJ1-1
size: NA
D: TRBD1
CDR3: CASGNRGNTEAFF
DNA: TGCGCCAGCGGAAACAGGGGGAACACTGAAGCTTTCTTT

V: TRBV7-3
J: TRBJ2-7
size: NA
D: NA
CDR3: CASSPGVGYEQYF
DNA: TGTGCCAGCAGCCCGGGGGTGGGCTACGAGCAGTACTTC

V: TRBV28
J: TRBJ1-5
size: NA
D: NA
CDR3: CASSSPQPQHF
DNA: TGTGCCAGCAGTTCCCCGCAGCCCCAGCATTTT

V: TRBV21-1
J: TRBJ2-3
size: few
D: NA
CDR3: CASSKAAPGQGTDTQYF
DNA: TGTGCCAGCAGCAAAGCGGCTCCGGGACAGGGGACAGATACGCAGTATTTT

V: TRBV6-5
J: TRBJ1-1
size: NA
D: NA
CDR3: CASSLGGAGTEAFF
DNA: TGTGCCAGCAGCCTCGGGGGGGCGGGCACTGAAGCTTTCTTT

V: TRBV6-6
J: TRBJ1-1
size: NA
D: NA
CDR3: CATLGGGGTEAFF
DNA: TGTGCCACCCTCGGGGGAGGAGGCACTGAAGCTTTCTTT

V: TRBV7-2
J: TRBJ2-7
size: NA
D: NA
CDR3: CASSPGSQGREQYF
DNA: TGTGCCAGCAGTCCCGGCTCCCAGGGAAGAGAGCAGTACTTC

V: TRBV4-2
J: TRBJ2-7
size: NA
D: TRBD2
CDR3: CASSQVAGGSYEQYF
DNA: TGTGCCAGCAGCCAAGTTGCGGGAGGATCCTACGAGCAGTACTTC

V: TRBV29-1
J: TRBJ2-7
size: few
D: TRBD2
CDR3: CSVSGGYEQYF
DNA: TGCAGCGTCAGCGGGGGATACGAGCAGTACTTC

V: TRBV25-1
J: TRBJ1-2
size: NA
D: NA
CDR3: CASSQAPHGYTF
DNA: TGTGCCAGCAGTCAGGCCCCTCATGGCTACACCTTC

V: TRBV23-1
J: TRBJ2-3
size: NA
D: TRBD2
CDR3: CASSPGTSGIADTQYF
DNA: TGCGCCAGCAGTCCCGGGACTAGCGGGATAGCAGATACGCAGTATTTT

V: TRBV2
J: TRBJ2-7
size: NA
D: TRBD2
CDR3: CASSGSGRVDEQYF
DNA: TGTGCCAGCAGTGGTAGCGGGAGGGTCGACGAGCAGTACTTC

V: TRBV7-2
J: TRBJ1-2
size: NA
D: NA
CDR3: CASSLNIGYTF
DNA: TGTGCCAGCAGCTTAAATATTGGCTACACCTTC